A selection of T cell receptor beta chains follows, all from one sample in a study of identical twins. One entry per CDR3 protein, called by TCRdb with MiXCR from the 5' RACE reads. Of hundreds of thousands of distinct CDR3 sequences listed, roughly 6% are singletons. Sequencing was performed on naive T cells sorted from blood. All receptors derive from a man aged 18 to 29 in good health. CDR3s include the opening cysteine and the closing phenylalanine or tryptophan. Fields, in order: V gene, D gene, clone size, J gene, CDR3 DNA, CDR3 protein. The D gene is left open where the match is weak. Clone size is stated in some rows and not others, as once, few, many or a class when expanded.

v_gene: TRBV15
d_gene: .
abundance: .
j_gene: TRBJ2-2
CDR3nt: TGTGCCACCAGCGGTACAGGGTCCGTGGGAGCTGACACCGGGGAGCTGTTTTTT
CDR3aa: CATSGTGSVGADTGELFF

v_gene: TRBV27
d_gene: .
abundance: many
j_gene: TRBJ1-1
CDR3nt: TGTGCCAGCAGTTTATCGGTTGTACCGAACACTGAAGCTTTCTTT
CDR3aa: CASSLSVVPNTEAFF

v_gene: TRBV5-1
d_gene: TRBD1
abundance: few
j_gene: TRBJ2-3
CDR3nt: TGCGCCAGCAGCTTGGCGGACAGGGGGGCAGATACGCAGTATTTT
CDR3aa: CASSLADRGADTQYF

v_gene: TRBV7-2
d_gene: .
abundance: many
j_gene: TRBJ2-3
CDR3nt: TGTGCCAGCAGCTTAGTGGGGGTGGGAGATACGCAGTATTTT
CDR3aa: CASSLVGVGDTQYF

v_gene: TRBV7-2
d_gene: TRBD2
abundance: .
j_gene: TRBJ2-3
CDR3nt: TGTGCCAGCAGCTTACGACTAGCGGGAGTCTCAGATACGCAGTATTTT
CDR3aa: CASSLRLAGVSDTQYF

v_gene: TRBV5-1
d_gene: .
abundance: many
j_gene: TRBJ2-7
CDR3nt: TGCGCCAGCAGCTTGGATTTTCTGGGTTCCGAGCAGTACTTC
CDR3aa: CASSLDFLGSEQYF

v_gene: TRBV12-3/TRBV12-4
d_gene: TRBD1
abundance: .
j_gene: TRBJ1-1
CDR3nt: TGTGCCAGCAGTTTAAAGGGGGCTCAGAACACTGAAGCTTTCTTT
CDR3aa: CASSLKGAQNTEAFF

v_gene: TRBV15
d_gene: .
abundance: many
j_gene: TRBJ2-3
CDR3nt: TGTGCCACCATAGGGCTCACAGATACGCAGTATTTT
CDR3aa: CATIGLTDTQYF

v_gene: TRBV5-1
d_gene: .
abundance: many
j_gene: TRBJ1-5
CDR3nt: TGCGCCAGCAGCTCGGGGGATTTACATCAGCCCCAGCATTTT
CDR3aa: CASSSGDLHQPQHF

v_gene: TRBV29-1
d_gene: .
abundance: many
j_gene: TRBJ1-2
CDR3nt: TGCAGCGCCGAGAAAGCTGATGGCTACACCTTC
CDR3aa: CSAEKADGYTF

v_gene: TRBV27
d_gene: .
abundance: many
j_gene: TRBJ2-7
CDR3nt: TGTGCCAGCAAGTTTTCAGCGACAGTCTACGAGCAGTACTTC
CDR3aa: CASKFSATVYEQYF

v_gene: TRBV4-2
d_gene: .
abundance: few
j_gene: TRBJ1-3
CDR3nt: TGTGCCAGCAGCCAAGATGAAGTCGTGGACAGCTCTGGAAACACCATATATTTT
CDR3aa: CASSQDEVVDSSGNTIYF

v_gene: TRBV20-1
d_gene: TRBD2
abundance: many
j_gene: TRBJ2-5
CDR3nt: TGCAGTGCTGGGGTTAGCGGGAGGAAGACCCAGTACTTC
CDR3aa: CSAGVSGRKTQYF

v_gene: TRBV6-1
d_gene: .
abundance: few
j_gene: TRBJ2-3
CDR3nt: TGTGCCAGCAGTGATCGCGGCCTTAGTCCAGATACGCAGTATTTT
CDR3aa: CASSDRGLSPDTQYF

v_gene: TRBV5-6
d_gene: .
abundance: .
j_gene: TRBJ2-7
CDR3nt: TGTGCCACCAGCGACGGCGGGATTGGCGAGCAGTACTTC
CDR3aa: CATSDGGIGEQYF

v_gene: TRBV29-1
d_gene: .
abundance: few
j_gene: TRBJ2-3
CDR3nt: TGCAGCGTTGTTCGGGGAAGCGCGACGGCAGATACGCAGTATTTT
CDR3aa: CSVVRGSATADTQYF

v_gene: TRBV9
d_gene: .
abundance: many
j_gene: TRBJ1-2
CDR3nt: TGTGCCAGCAGGACCACACCGGGAGAATATGGCTACACCTTC
CDR3aa: CASRTTPGEYGYTF

v_gene: TRBV7-3
d_gene: TRBD1
abundance: .
j_gene: TRBJ2-2
CDR3nt: TGTGCCAGCAGCTTAACCGGGACAGCTTACACCGGGGAGCTGTTTTTT
CDR3aa: CASSLTGTAYTGELFF

v_gene: TRBV14
d_gene: TRBD1
abundance: few
j_gene: TRBJ2-1
CDR3nt: TGTGCCAGCAGCCTCAGACAGGGGGCGCGTTTAAGGCGCAATGAGCAGTTCTTC
CDR3aa: CASSLRQGARLRRNEQFF

v_gene: TRBV14
d_gene: .
abundance: few
j_gene: TRBJ2-1
CDR3nt: TGTGCCAGCTCGCAGTTAGGGGCCGGCGAGCAGTTCTTC
CDR3aa: CASSQLGAGEQFF

v_gene: TRBV15
d_gene: TRBD1
abundance: few
j_gene: TRBJ2-4
CDR3nt: TGTGCCACCAGAGGGACAGGCAAACTAGCCAAAAACATTCAGTACTTC
CDR3aa: CATRGTGKLAKNIQYF

v_gene: TRBV7-9
d_gene: .
abundance: .
j_gene: TRBJ2-1
CDR3nt: TGTGCCAGCAGCTTAGGACGGCAGTCCTACAATGAGCAGTTCTTC
CDR3aa: CASSLGRQSYNEQFF